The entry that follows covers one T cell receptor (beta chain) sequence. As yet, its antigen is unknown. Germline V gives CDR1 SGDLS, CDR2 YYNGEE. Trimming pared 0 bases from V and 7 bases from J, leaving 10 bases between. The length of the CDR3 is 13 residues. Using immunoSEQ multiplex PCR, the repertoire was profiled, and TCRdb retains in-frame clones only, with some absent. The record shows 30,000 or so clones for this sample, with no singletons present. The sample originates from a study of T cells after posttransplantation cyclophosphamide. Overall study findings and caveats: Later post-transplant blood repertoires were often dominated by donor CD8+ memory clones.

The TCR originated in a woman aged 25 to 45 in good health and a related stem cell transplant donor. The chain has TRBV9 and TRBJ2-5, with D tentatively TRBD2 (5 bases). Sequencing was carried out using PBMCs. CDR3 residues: CASSVGNRGTQYF. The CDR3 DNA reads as TGTGCCAGCAGCGTAGGCAATCGGGGGACCCAGTACTTC.